The entry that follows covers one TCR beta chain sequence. Its antigen is unknown. These data belong to a study of cytomegalovirus exposure and HLA in healthy donors. Study conclusions and caveats: Presence/absence comparisons presumed near-even sequencing depth among donors.

Primers included in the PCR were 60 Vbeta and 13 Jbeta primers. TCRdb's copy holds only in-frame clones and misses some; the assay was immunoSEQ multiplex PCR. This repertoire shows about 160,000 clones, roughly 82% found once; its top ten account for around 3%. CDR1 MNHNS and CDR2 SASEGT come from the germline V gene. V dropped 7 bases and J dropped 1 base, with 16 bases sitting between them. The CDR3 totals 15 residues. The TCR sequence derives from a woman in her 50s in good health and CMV-seropositive. The chain uses TRBV6-1 and TRBJ1-2, with D uncertain. Sequenced material: PBMCs. The CDR3, as DNA: TGTGCCAGCAAGAAGGTAAACAGATTTAACTATGGCTACACCTTC. Its translation is CASKKVNRFNYGYTF.